These T cell receptor beta chains were read from a single sample in a study of T cells in Graves' hyperthyroidism and ophthalmopathy. TCRdb itself ran the multiplex PCR reads through MiXCR, one entry per CDR3 protein. The sample comprises about 690,000 distinct CDR3 sequences, around a sixth of which are singletons, and around 15% rests with the top ten. The specimen was blood. Receptor source: a man aged 50 to 59 with Graves' hyperthyroidism. Both conserved end residues are part of each CDR3. The order of the fields is clone size, D gene, CDR3 length, J gene, V gene, CDR3 DNA, CDR3 protein. A D gene is named only where the DNA matches it firmly. Rows may omit the clone size; those that give it use once, few, many or a size class.

>.|.|14|TRBJ2-2|TRBV24-1
TGTGCCACCAGTGATGTTAGTGTTACCGGGGAGCTGTTTTTT
CATSDVSVTGELFF
>.|.|14|TRBJ1-4|TRBV28
TGTGCCAGCAGTATCCCCGGACAGTCCGAAAAACTGTTTTTT
CASSIPGQSEKLFF
>.|TRBD1|14|TRBJ1-2|TRBV2
TGTGCCAGCTGGTTACAGGGGGGTACCTATGGCTACACCTTC
CASWLQGGTYGYTF
>few|.|15|TRBJ2-7|TRBV28
TGTGCCAGCAGTGGCGCGGGATACTCCTCCTACGAGCAGTACTTC
CASSGAGYSSYEQYF
>.|TRBD1|14|TRBJ1-1|TRBV19
TGTGCCACCCGGGACAGCTCAATGAACACTGAAGCTTTCTTT
CATRDSSMNTEAFF
>many|.|17|TRBJ2-5|TRBV6-1
TGTGCCAGCAGTTCCGTCCTAGCGCCTACCTCTCAAGAGACCCAGTACTTC
CASSSVLAPTSQETQYF
>.|.|19|TRBJ2-2|TRBV15
TGTGCCACCAGCAGAGATAGCGTTTGGAGGGGGCGGATAGAAGGGGAGCTGTTTTTT
CATSRDSVWRGRIEGELFF
>few|TRBD2|14|TRBJ2-5|TRBV20-1
TGCAGTGCTACGATACGAGCGGGAGGGGAGACCCAGTACTTC
CSATIRAGGETQYF
>few|.|15|TRBJ2-7|TRBV18
TGTGCCAGCTCGGCGAGACTAGGGAGCTCCTACGAGCAGTACTTC
CASSARLGSSYEQYF
>many|.|13|TRBJ2-7|TRBV28
TGTGCCAGCACCGACTTTAGTGGGAACGAGCAGTACTTC
CASTDFSGNEQYF
>.|TRBD2|18|TRBJ2-3|TRBV24-1
TGTGCCACCAGTGACCCTGCCGCGGGAGCCCCCGGTGGAGATACGCAGTATTTT
CATSDPAAGAPGGDTQYF
>.|TRBD1|14|TRBJ1-5|TRBV20-1
TGCAGTGCGAGACAGGGGGCTGACAATCAGCCCCAGCATTTT
CSARQGADNQPQHF
>many|.|12|TRBJ2-7|TRBV27
TGTGCCACCCTCTCGCCAGGCTACGAGCAGTACTTC
CATLSPGYEQYF
>few|.|17|TRBJ1-5|TRBV27
TGTGCCAGCAGCTCAAGCCGTAACAGGGAGAGGAACCAGCCCCAGCATTTT
CASSSSRNRERNQPQHF
>many|.|14|TRBJ2-7|TRBV7-9
TGTGCCAGCAGCTTAGATCAGACTTACGACGAGCAGTACTTC
CASSLDQTYDEQYF
>.|TRBD1|15|TRBJ1-3|TRBV30
TGTGCCTGGAAGAGGACAGGCTTCTCTGGAAACACCATATATTTT
CAWKRTGFSGNTIYF
>.|.|13|TRBJ2-1|TRBV27
TGTGCCAGCAGTGAAGCTGAGGACAATGAGCAGTTCTTC
CASSEAEDNEQFF
>many|.|14|TRBJ2-7|TRBV7-2
TGTGCCAGCAGCTTAGAGGTGGGAGGATACGAGCAGTACTTC
CASSLEVGGYEQYF
>few|TRBD1|14|TRBJ1-1|TRBV27
TGTGCCAGCCAACGGGACAGCTGGGACACTGAAGCTTTCTTT
CASQRDSWDTEAFF
>few|.|15|TRBJ1-5|TRBV12-3/TRBV12-4
TGTGCCAGCAGTGTCCGGGGGGCTAGCAATCAGCCCCAGCATTTT
CASSVRGASNQPQHF
>many|.|12|TRBJ2-1|TRBV28
TGTGCCAGCAGTTTTCCAATGAATGAGCAGTTCTTC
CASSFPMNEQFF
>.|.|16|TRBJ2-2|TRBV5-4
TGTGCCAGCAGCTTGGAACTCCCCCCGAACACCGGGGAGCTGTTTTTT
CASSLELPPNTGELFF
>.|.|17|TRBJ1-3|TRBV2
TGTGCCAGCAGTGAAGTTCTAGGCGTTACCTCTGGAAACACCATATATTTT
CASSEVLGVTSGNTIYF
>.|TRBD2|16|TRBJ2-3|TRBV9
TGTGCCAGCAGCGTAGCTGCGGGAGCTGGCACAGATACGCAGTATTTT
CASSVAAGAGTDTQYF
>.|TRBD2|18|TRBJ2-1|TRBV18
TGTGCCAGCTCACCACCCACCGGGGAAGCGGGAAATTGGAATGAGCAGTTCTTC
CASSPPTGEAGNWNEQFF
>few|TRBD1|13|TRBJ2-1|TRBV27
TGTGCCAGCTGGACAGGGGAGTACCATGAGCAGTTCTTC
CASWTGEYHEQFF
>.|.|16|TRBJ1-5|TRBV27
TGTGCCAGCAGTTTAAGGCATCCTCAGATCAATCAGCCCCAGCATTTT
CASSLRHPQINQPQHF